The T cell receptor beta chain under discussion was sequenced for a study of T cell responses to AZD1222 COVID-19 vaccine. Study conclusions and caveats: The CD4 TCRs associated with vaccination extended across spike and predominated at 160-218 and 743-854. Spike-specific TCR breadth and depth went up after people got two AZD1222 doses.

Turning to this clone: Its target is unknown.

V shed 5 bases, J shed 7 bases, and the junction held 11 bases outside the gene matches. CDR1 MNHEY and CDR2 SMNVEV come from the germline V gene (reference sequence). The CDR3 runs to 18 residues. Only in-frame clones appear in the TCRdb table, and some are missing; sequencing was by immunoSEQ multiplex PCR. Of some 30,000 clones listed, less than 90% are singletons. This chain links TRBV27 with TRBJ2-1, with TRBD2 identical over 16 bases. This material consisted of peripheral blood, taken on day 0 of AZD1222 vaccination. The clonotype comes from an adult in good health. CDR3: CASSPGLAGGVNLNEQFF. The CDR3, as DNA: TGTGCCAGCAGTCCGGGACTAGCGGGAGGGGTCAACTTGAATGAGCAGTTCTTC.